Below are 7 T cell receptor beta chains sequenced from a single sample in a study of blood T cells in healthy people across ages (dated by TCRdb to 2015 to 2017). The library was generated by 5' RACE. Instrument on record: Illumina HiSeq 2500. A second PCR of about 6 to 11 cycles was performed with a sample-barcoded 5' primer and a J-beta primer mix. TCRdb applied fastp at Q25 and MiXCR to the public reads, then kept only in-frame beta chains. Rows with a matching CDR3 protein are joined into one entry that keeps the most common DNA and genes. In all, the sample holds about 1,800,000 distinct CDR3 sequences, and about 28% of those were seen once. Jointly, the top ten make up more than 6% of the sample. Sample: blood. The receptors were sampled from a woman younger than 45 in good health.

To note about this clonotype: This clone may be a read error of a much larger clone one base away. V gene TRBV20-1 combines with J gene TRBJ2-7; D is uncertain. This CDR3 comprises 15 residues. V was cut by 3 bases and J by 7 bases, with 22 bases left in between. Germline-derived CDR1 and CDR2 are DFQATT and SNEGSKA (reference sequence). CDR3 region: CSASPNPLTTIEQYF. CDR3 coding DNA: TGCAGTGCTAGCCCCAACCCCCTTACTACTATTGAGCAGTACTTC.

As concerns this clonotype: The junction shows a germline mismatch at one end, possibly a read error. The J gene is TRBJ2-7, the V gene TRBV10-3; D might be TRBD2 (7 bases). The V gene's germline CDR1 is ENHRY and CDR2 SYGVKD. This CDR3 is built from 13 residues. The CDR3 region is CAIPRAGAGEQCF. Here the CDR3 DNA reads TGTGCCATCCCAAGGGCGGGGGCTGGGGAGCAGTGCTTC.

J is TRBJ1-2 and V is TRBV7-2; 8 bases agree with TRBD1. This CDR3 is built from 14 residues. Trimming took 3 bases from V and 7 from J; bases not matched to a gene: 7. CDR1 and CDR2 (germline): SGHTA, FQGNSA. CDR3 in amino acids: CASSLTGEDGGYTF. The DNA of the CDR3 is TGTGCCAGCAGCTTGACAGGGGAGGACGGTGGCTACACCTTC.

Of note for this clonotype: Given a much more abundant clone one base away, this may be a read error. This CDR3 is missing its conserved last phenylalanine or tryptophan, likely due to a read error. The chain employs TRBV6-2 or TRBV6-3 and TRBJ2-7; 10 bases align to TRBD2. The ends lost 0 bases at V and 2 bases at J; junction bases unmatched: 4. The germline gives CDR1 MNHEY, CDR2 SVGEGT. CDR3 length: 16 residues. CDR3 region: CASSYSPGLATYEQYL. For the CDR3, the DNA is TGTGCCAGCAGTTACTCCCCGGGACTAGCGACCTACGAGCAGTACCTC.

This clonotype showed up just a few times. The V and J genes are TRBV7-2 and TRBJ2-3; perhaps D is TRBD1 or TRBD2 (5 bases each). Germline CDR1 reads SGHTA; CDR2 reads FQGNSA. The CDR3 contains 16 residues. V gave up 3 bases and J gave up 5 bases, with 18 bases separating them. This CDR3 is CASSFHRDRSRDTQYF. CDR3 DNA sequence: TGTGCCAGCAGCTTTCACCGGGACCGCTCCCGAGATACGCAGTATTTT.

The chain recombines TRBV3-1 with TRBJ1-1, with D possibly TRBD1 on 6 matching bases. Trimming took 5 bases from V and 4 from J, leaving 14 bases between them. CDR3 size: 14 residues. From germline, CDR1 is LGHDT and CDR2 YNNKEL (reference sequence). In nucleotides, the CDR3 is TGTGCCAGCAGCTTCAGGGGCGAAAGCACTGAAGCTTTCTTT. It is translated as CASSFRGESTEAFF.

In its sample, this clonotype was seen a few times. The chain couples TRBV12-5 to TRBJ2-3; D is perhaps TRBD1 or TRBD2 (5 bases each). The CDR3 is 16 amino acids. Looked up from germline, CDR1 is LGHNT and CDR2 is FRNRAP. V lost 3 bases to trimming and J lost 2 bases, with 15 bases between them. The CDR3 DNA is TGTGCTAGTGGTTTATATCAGAGGGGTATCACAGATACGCAGTATTTT. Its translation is CASGLYQRGITDTQYF.